These 32 T cell receptor beta chains came from one sample sequenced in a study of blood T cell repertoires in COVID-19. Method: immunoSEQ multiplex PCR; TCRdb's copy keeps in-frame clones and lacks some. The sample includes roughly 90,000 clones, about 85% of them seen just once. The sample consisted of peripheral blood. These receptors came from a human donor in a cohort sampled during active COVID-19.

This sequence joins TRBV6-2 or TRBV6-3 and TRBJ2-3; 11 nucleotides align to TRBD2. The V gene's germline CDR1 is MNHEY and CDR2 SVGEGT. This CDR3 is 16 amino acids long. With 0 bases clipped from V and 4 bases from J, the junction kept 3 bases outside the gene matches. The CDR3 protein is CASSYSSGRASDTQYF. CDR3 DNA: TGTGCCAGCAGTTACTCTAGCGGGAGGGCCTCAGATACGCAGTATTTT.

V and J are TRBV6-5 and TRBJ2-7; D is perhaps TRBD2 (5 bases). Trimming took 6 bases from V and 3 from J, leaving 12 bases between them. The CDR3 has 13 residues. Looked up from germline, CDR1 is MNHEY and CDR2 is SVGAGI. This CDR3 is CASRVASNYEQYF. CDR3 sequence (DNA): TGTGCCAGCAGGGTAGCGTCTAACTACGAGCAGTACTTC.

The CDR3 reads CAITSGLALAADTQYF. The CDR3 nucleotides read TGTGCCATCACTTCGGGACTAGCATTGGCGGCAGATACGCAGTATTTT. This chain connects TRBV10-3 to TRBJ2-3; 9 bases line up with TRBD2. In germline, CDR1 is ENHRY, CDR2 SYGVKD. Germline trimming cut 7 bases from V and 4 bases from J; bases unmatched to any gene: 12. This CDR3 spans 16 amino acids.

This clone was observed a single time. CDR3 coding DNA: TGTGCCAGCAATAGCCTAGCGGGAGGGCCCCGCACCGGGGAGCTGTTTTTT. This gives the protein CASNSLAGGPRTGELFF. The chain couples TRBV2 to TRBJ2-2; 12 bases are a match to TRBD2. This CDR3 is built from 17 residues. Per the germline V gene, CDR1 is SNHLY and CDR2 is FYNNEI. After removal of 7 bases from V and 4 bases from J, the junction contained 10 bases not matched to a gene.

J is TRBJ1-2 and V is TRBV3-1 (or the pseudogene TRBV3-2); perhaps TRBD1 as D (6 bases). The CDR3 is made up of 15 amino acids. Per germline, CDR1 LGHDT and CDR2 YNNKEL (reference sequence). The V and J ends lost 2 bases and 5 bases respectively, with 15 bases between them. CDR3 loop: CASSQMTGTSYGYTF. In DNA form, the CDR3 reads TGTGCCAGCAGCCAAATGACAGGAACTTCTTATGGCTACACCTTC.

V usage is TRBV6-6 and J usage is TRBJ1-5, with D possibly being TRBD1 (5 bases). V lost 6 bases and J 5 bases, leaving 14 bases between the germline ends. Germline values: CDR1 MNHNY, CDR2 SVGAGI (reference sequence). This CDR3 is built from 14 residues. CDR3 amino acids: CASSLRQSDQPQHF. The CDR3 nucleotides read TGTGCCAGCAGCCTACGACAGAGCGATCAGCCCCAGCATTTT.

The chain joins TRBV13 to TRBJ2-1; TRBD2 matches 16 bases. V dropped 5 bases and J dropped 7; count of bases not matched to a gene: 14. This CDR3 is 19 amino acids long. CDR1 is PRHDT and CDR2 is FYEKMQ in the germline V gene (reference sequence). The CDR3 region is CASSVRPGTSGRVRNEQFF. The CDR3 DNA reads TGTGCCAGCAGCGTGCGACCCGGGACTAGCGGGAGGGTGAGGAATGAGCAGTTCTTC.

This clone was seen a handful of times. The chain links TRBV5-1 to TRBJ2-7; D is perhaps TRBD1 (5 bases). The CDR3 has 13 residues. V dropped 3 bases and J dropped 6 bases, with 13 bases sitting between them. Germline-derived CDR1 and CDR2 are SGHRS and YFSETQ. CDR3 nucleotide sequence: TGCGCCAGCAGCTGGGGCCAGGGCGGCGAGCAGTACTTC. Protein: CASSWGQGGEQYF.

This chain connects TRBV6-2 or TRBV6-3 to TRBJ2-7; tentative D call: TRBD1 (6 bases). Per germline, CDR1 MNHEY and CDR2 SVGEGT. This CDR3 region has 17 residues. Between the trimmed V and J ends, which lost 5 bases and 0 bases, there was a span of 20 bases. In DNA, the CDR3 is TGTGCCAGCAGTCGCGCAACGGCAGGGGTTAGCTCCTACGAGCAGTACTTC. It translates to CASSRATAGVSSYEQYF.

The chain recombines TRBV6-5 with TRBJ2-3; 9 nucleotides agree with TRBD2. The V gene's germline CDR1 is MNHEY and CDR2 SVGAGI. The V segment lost 2 bases and the J segment 1 base; nucleotides outside the gene matches: 1. The CDR3 is made up of 15 amino acids. The CDR3 nucleotides are TGTGCCAGCAGTTACCGACTAGCGGGCACAGATACGCAGTATTTT. This translates into CASSYRLAGTDTQYF.

CDR3 DNA sequence: TGTGCCAGCAGTGAAGGGCCAGCGGGGGGCCAAGAGACCCAGTACTTC. It codes for CASSEGPAGGQETQYF. The chain joins TRBV6-1 to TRBJ2-5, with 9 bases lining up with TRBD2. The CDR3 spans 16 residues. Trimming removed 1 base from V and 1 base from J; junction bases left unmatched: 4. Germline CDR1 MNHNS, CDR2 SASEGT.

This clone appeared a single time. V usage is TRBV7-2 and J usage is TRBJ2-7; 8 nucleotides align to TRBD2. Trimming took 5 bases from V and 1 from J; bases not matched to a gene: 10. The CDR3 is 16 residues long. Germline loops: CDR1 SGHTA, CDR2 FQGNSA. CDR3 sequence reads: CASSPGPTSGSYEQYF. The DNA of the CDR3 is TGTGCCAGCAGCCCAGGCCCCACTAGCGGTTCCTACGAGCAGTACTTC.

The gene calls are TRBV7-2 and TRBJ2-7; D is ambiguous. V lost 2 bases to trimming and J lost 1 base, with 12 bases between them. Germline V gene sequence: CDR1 SGHTA, CDR2 FQGNSA. The CDR3 length is 15 residues. The CDR3 is CASSLYPGPSYEQYF. The CDR3 DNA reads TGTGCCAGCAGCTTATACCCAGGTCCATCCTACGAGCAGTACTTC.

This sequence joins TRBV21-1 and TRBJ2-5; the table's TRBD2 call for D was not verified on the DNA. TRBV21-1 is shown as a pseudogene. This CDR3 has 14 amino acids. The CDR3 DNA reads TGTGCCGGCAGCAAACCTAGCTACCAAGAGACCCAGTACTTC. Its protein is CAGSKPSYQETQYF.

CDR3 in DNA: TGTGCCAGCTCACCTGCTCCAGGGCAGGCAGGCTATGGCTACACCTTC. Amino acid sequence: CASSPAPGQAGYGYTF. The chain links TRBV18 to TRBJ1-2; perhaps TRBD1 as D (5 bases). The ends were cut back, 3 bases at V and 4 bases at J, with 18 bases in the middle. The germline CDR1 and CDR2 sequences are KGHSH and LQKENI. The CDR3 contains 16 residues.

The chain joins TRBV7-3 to TRBJ2-1; 7 bases are shared with TRBD2. CDR3 length: 16 residues. Per the germline V gene, CDR1 is SGHTA and CDR2 is FQGTGA. With V trimmed by 0 bases and J by 6 bases, 8 bases remained unmatched. CDR3 sequence: CASSLTQSGAGNEQFF. The CDR3 DNA sequence: TGTGCCAGCAGCTTAACGCAAAGCGGGGCTGGCAATGAGCAGTTCTTC. Using reference TRBV7-3 and TRBJ2-1 for the parts outside the CDR3, the full variable domain is GAGVSQTPSNKVTEKGKYVELRCDPISGHTALYWYRQSLGQGPEFLIYFQGTGAADDSGLPNDRFFAVRPEGSVSTLKIQRTERGDSAVYLCASSLTQSGAGNEQFFGPGTRLTVL.

J is TRBJ2-5 and V is TRBV4-1; 10 nucleotides line up with TRBD2. Germline CDR1 MGHRA, CDR2 YSYEKL. Germline trimming cut 0 bases from V and 5 bases from J; bases unmatched to any gene: 9. The CDR3 consists of 17 residues. CDR3 sequence (DNA): TGCGCCAGCAGCCAAGAGGACAGCGGGGGGGCCAGTGAGACCCAGTACTTC. It translates to CASSQEDSGGASETQYF.

This clone was seen only a few times. The V call is TRBV5-4, the J call TRBJ1-2, with TRBD1 matching 10 bases. CDR1 SGHNT and CDR2 YYREEE come from the germline V gene (reference sequence). This CDR3 has 16 residues. V shed 4 bases and J 0 bases; nucleotides not matched to a gene: 6. CDR3 sequence: CASSPVGTGANYGYTF. For the CDR3, the DNA is TGTGCCAGCAGCCCCGTCGGGACAGGGGCTAACTATGGCTACACCTTC.

The gene calls are TRBV19 and TRBJ1-5; tentative D call: TRBD1 (5 bases). Trimming shortened V by 2 bases and J by 3 bases, and 11 bases separated the two germline ends. Germline values: CDR1 LNHDA, CDR2 SQIVND (reference sequence). This CDR3 contains 15 residues. Here the CDR3 reads CASSIYGGSNQPQHF. CDR3 coding DNA: TGTGCCAGTAGTATATATGGGGGGTCCAATCAGCCCCAGCATTTT.

In this sample, this clone turned up a few times. The chain carries TRBV6-5 and TRBJ2-7; D is possibly TRBD2 (6 bases). The CDR3 has 13 amino acids. V was clipped by 8 bases and J by 2 bases, with 13 bases between them. Germline V gene data show CDR1 as MNHEY and CDR2 as SVGAGI. CDR3 loop: CASEEGPAYEQYF. The CDR3 DNA reads TGTGCCAGCGAGGAGGGGCCCGCCTACGAGCAGTACTTC.

The CDR3 region has the DNA TGCGCCAGCAGCCTACAGGGGGCAGGGGCTGGGAATGAGCAGTTCTTC. It translates to CASSLQGAGAGNEQFF. This rearrangement joins TRBV5-1 to TRBJ2-1; 9 bases match TRBD1. CDR1 is SGHRS, CDR2 YFSETQ, per germline. The CDR3 totals 16 residues. Trimming removed 4 bases from V and 7 bases from J; junction bases left unmatched: 12.

A single count supports this clone. The V gene is TRBV11-2, the J gene TRBJ2-1, with 9 bases that match TRBD2. J lost 1 base, V lost 1 base, and 11 bases had no gene match. The length of the CDR3 is 19 residues. The germline gives CDR1 SGHAT, CDR2 FQNNGV. Written as DNA, the CDR3 is TGTGCCAGCAGCTTAGGTCGTAAGATAGCGGGAGTGTCCTACAATGAGCAGTTCTTC. Translating gives CASSLGRKIAGVSYNEQFF.

The chain joins TRBV7-9 to TRBJ2-7; 10 nucleotides line up with TRBD1. With 3 bases clipped from V and 3 bases from J, the junction kept 8 bases outside the gene matches. The CDR3 covers 16 residues. From germline, CDR1 is SEHNR and CDR2 FQNEAQ (reference sequence). The CDR3: CASSLPGTGDGYEQYF. Here the CDR3 DNA reads TGTGCCAGCAGCTTGCCTGGGACAGGGGACGGCTACGAGCAGTACTTC.

This clone was detected once. This chain joins TRBV11-2 and TRBJ1-4; D not certain. CDR3 length: 14 amino acids. V gave up 1 base and J gave up 5 bases, with 8 bases separating them. Germline loops: CDR1 SGHAT, CDR2 FQNNGV. The CDR3 DNA reads TGTGCCAGCAGCTTAGGGGCAGGAAATGAAAAACTGTTTTTT. It translates to CASSLGAGNEKLFF.

The gene calls are TRBV5-4 and TRBJ1-1; TRBD1 matches at 10 bases. Germline lookup yields CDR1 SGHNT and CDR2 YYREEE (reference sequence). Germline trimming cut 4 bases from V and 11 bases from J; bases unmatched to any gene: 14. This CDR3 contains 15 residues. Here the CDR3 DNA reads TGTGCCAGCAGCCCGGACAGGGGGGCTCTTTTGGACGCTTTCTTT. Its translation is CASSPDRGALLDAFF.

In DNA, the CDR3 is TGTGCCAGCAGCTTTACTAGCAATTATAGAAACACCATATATTTT. Translating it yields CASSFTSNYRNTIYF. The V and J genes are TRBV9 and TRBJ1-3; D remains ambiguous. This CDR3 is built from 15 residues. V was shortened by 4 bases and J by 5 bases, with 16 bases between the two germline ends. Germline-derived CDR1 and CDR2 are SGDLS and YYNGEE.

The rearrangement joins TRBV7-3 to TRBJ2-1; 11 bases align to TRBD2. CDR1 is SGHTA and CDR2 is FQGTGA in the germline V gene. This CDR3 has 17 amino acids. The V segment lost 4 bases and the J segment 5 bases; nucleotides outside the gene matches: 10. CDR3 coding DNA: TGTGCCAGCAGCTCCTATAGCGGGAGGGTTTCCGACAATGAGCAGTTCTTC. Amino acid sequence: CASSSYSGRVSDNEQFF.

The chain uses TRBV24-1 and TRBJ2-3; TRBD2 agrees at 8 bases. Germline values: CDR1 KGHDR, CDR2 SFDVKD. After removal of 7 bases from V and 5 bases from J, the junction contained 13 bases not matched to a gene. The CDR3 loop spans 16 amino acids. This chain's CDR3 is CATSEPTGGQGDTQYF. CDR3 nucleotide sequence: TGTGCCACCAGCGAACCAACGGGAGGGCAAGGAGATACGCAGTATTTT.

The gene calls are TRBV7-2 and TRBJ2-7; no clear D gene. Between the trimmed V and J ends, which lost 4 bases and 2 bases, there was a span of 9 bases. Looked up from germline, CDR1 is SGHTA and CDR2 is FQGNSA. The CDR3 contains 13 residues. For the CDR3, the DNA is TGTGCCAGCAGCTCGTATACAGCCTACGAGCAGTACTTC. It encodes CASSSYTAYEQYF.

The chain links TRBV6-5 to TRBJ2-3; TRBD2 agrees at 7 bases. The CDR3 covers 15 residues. CDR1 and CDR2 (germline): MNHEY, SVGAGI. Trimming removed 4 bases from V and 2 bases from J; junction bases left unmatched: 6. The CDR3 is CASSLTGGITDTQYF. DNA of the CDR3: TGTGCCAGCAGTTTAACGGGGGGTATCACAGATACGCAGTATTTT.

The J gene is TRBJ1-2, the V gene TRBV6-5, with D perhaps matching TRBD1 (5 bases). CDR1 MNHEY and CDR2 SVGAGI come from the germline V gene. The CDR3 contains 14 residues. The V end was cut by 7 bases, the J end by 6 bases, with 18 bases between. Here the CDR3 reads CASMLQPGRHGYTF. For the CDR3, the DNA is TGTGCCAGCATGTTACAGCCAGGGCGCCATGGCTACACCTTC.

The V and J genes are TRBV4-1 and TRBJ2-4; 7 bases line up with TRBD2. The CDR3 totals 16 residues. Germline values: CDR1 MGHRA, CDR2 YSYEKL. V lost 0 bases to trimming and J lost 4 bases; unmatched junction nucleotides: 6. The CDR3 DNA reads TGCGCCAGCAGCCAAGATATCCTAGCGGCTAAAAACATTCAGTACTTC. This encodes CASSQDILAAKNIQYF.